A single sample gave rise to the 29 T cell receptor beta chains below, sequenced in a study of T cells in localized non-small cell lung cancer. The data were produced by immunoSEQ multiplex PCR, yet TCRdb's version contains in-frame clones alone and is incomplete. The repertoire holds 30,000 to 45,000 clones, about 87% seen once, with 2.5% to 3% in the top ten. Source: peripheral blood, taken before any cancer treatment. These receptors were collected from a woman aged 40-69 years with stage I lung adenocarcinoma.

The rearrangement joins TRBV6-1 to TRBJ2-1; no reliable D call. The CDR3 loop spans 10 amino acids. The germline CDR1 and CDR2 sequences are MNHNS and SASEGT. The V end was cut by 5 bases, the J end by 7 bases, with 3 bases between. The CDR3 DNA follows: TGTGCCAGCAGTAGGAATGAGCAGTTCTTC. Translating gives CASSRNEQFF.

This clone has a single count. This chain joins TRBV6-6 and TRBJ2-7; D possibly corresponds to TRBD2 (6 bases). Trimming left V 6 bases short and J 11 bases short, with 29 bases between. In germline, CDR1 is MNHNY, CDR2 SVGAGI (reference sequence). This CDR3 contains 16 residues. The CDR3 DNA sequence: TGTGCCAGCAGAGGGGTCGCCGGGACTTCATTTCAGGTTGAGTACTTC. Residues: CASRGVAGTSFQVEYF.

This chain links TRBV7-9 with TRBJ2-5; D tentatively reads TRBD1 or TRBD2 (5 bases each). The better agreement between TRBJ2-7 and the DNA end casts doubt on the J call. CDR3 length equals 13 residues. Germline V gene lookup returns CDR1 SEHNR and CDR2 FQNEAQ (reference sequence). CDR3 in amino acids: CASSLAGRYEQYF. The CDR3 DNA reads as TGTGCCAGCAGCTTAGCGGGACGGTACGAGCAGTACTTC.

The V and J genes are TRBV5-6 and TRBJ2-7; D is ambiguous. Germline values: CDR1 SGHDT, CDR2 YYEEEE. V was clipped by 0 bases and J by 6 bases, with 4 bases between them. The CDR3 spans 11 residues. This CDR3 reads CASSLAVEQYF. The CDR3 nucleotides read TGTGCCAGCAGCTTGGCTGTCGAGCAGTACTTC. Supplemented by reference TRBV5-6 and TRBJ2-7, the full variable domain reads DAGVTQSPTHLIKTRGQQVTLRCSPKSGHDTVSWYQQALGQGPQFIFQYYEEEERQRGNFPDRFSGHQFPNYSSELNVNALLLGDSALYLCASSLAVEQYFGPGTRLTVT.

The chain combines TRBV28 with TRBJ2-5; D may correspond to TRBD1 or TRBD2 (5 bases each). The V gene lost 5 bases and the J gene lost 1 base, with 17 bases spanning the gap. The CDR3 runs 16 residues. Per the germline V gene, CDR1 is MDHEN and CDR2 is SYDVKM. The CDR3 bases are TGTGCCAGCAGTCCTTACCGGACGGGGACCCAAGAGACCCAGTACTTC. Protein product: CASSPYRTGTQETQYF.

The chain recombines TRBV29-1 with TRBJ2-3; 9 bases align to TRBD2. The V segment lost 4 bases and the J segment 1 base; nucleotides outside the gene matches: 18. Per the germline V gene, CDR1 is SQVTM and CDR2 is ANQGSEA. The CDR3 is 19 amino acids. The CDR3 nucleotides are TGCAGCGTTGTTCCGCTAAGAATGCGGGAGGGCCCTGGCACAGATACGCAGTATTTT. Encoded protein: CSVVPLRMREGPGTDTQYF.

On this clone itself: Other DNA sequences of this sample code for an identical CDR3. This chain links TRBV30 with TRBJ1-4; TRBD1 might be the D (5 bases). This CDR3 contains 13 residues. CDR1 is GTSNPN, CDR2 SVGIG, per germline (reference sequence). Trimming left V 0 bases short and J 6 bases short, with 8 bases between. This CDR3 reads CAWSVGLDEKLFF. The CDR3, as DNA: TGTGCCTGGAGTGTGGGGCTAGATGAAAAACTGTTTTTT.

Within the sample, this clone is medium-sized (0.01 to 0.1%). The chain joins TRBV19 to TRBJ1-5, with a tentative D call TRBD1 (6 bases). Germline V gene sequence: CDR1 LNHDA, CDR2 SQIVND (reference sequence). The CDR3 sequence is 13 residues long. V lost 5 bases and J lost 8, with 13 bases in between. CDR3 DNA: TGTGCCAGTAGTGATATACAGGGCAAGCCCCAGCATTTT. This codes for CASSDIQGKPQHF.

This chain uses TRBV18 with TRBJ1-5, with TRBD1 as a possible D gene (5 bases). CDR1 is KGHSH and CDR2 is LQKENI in the germline V gene. Trimming shortened V by 3 bases and J by 7 bases, and 10 bases separated the two germline ends. This CDR3 region has 13 residues. The CDR3 loop is CASSPLWGQPQHF. As DNA, the CDR3 is TGTGCCAGCTCACCGCTCTGGGGCCAGCCCCAGCATTTT.

The chain uses TRBV2 and TRBJ2-5; 9 nucleotides agree with TRBD2. The germline CDR1 and CDR2 sequences are SNHLY and FYNNEI. The V segment lost 6 bases and the J segment 3 bases; nucleotides outside the gene matches: 2. The CDR3 is 13 amino acids. In DNA form, the CDR3 reads TGTGCCAGCAGGCGGGAGGGGAAAGAGACCCAGTACTTC. It translates to CASRREGKETQYF.

The CDR3, as DNA: TGTGCCAGCACGGGAAGGGGCACTGAAGCTTTCTTT. Translating gives CASTGRGTEAFF. The V and J genes are TRBV6-1 and TRBJ1-1; a possible D gene is TRBD1 (5 bases). The CDR3 extends over 12 amino acids. Germline V gene sequence: CDR1 MNHNS, CDR2 SASEGT. The ends were cut back, 7 bases at V and 4 bases at J, with 10 bases in the middle.

This chain uses TRBV28 with TRBJ2-5; D is perhaps TRBD2 (6 bases). With 6 bases removed from V and 2 bases from J, the gap between germline ends came to 16 bases. This CDR3 spans 15 amino acids. Germline V lookup: CDR1 MDHEN, CDR2 SYDVKM. Written as DNA, the CDR3 is TGTGCCAGCAGGGCCTCTAGCGCGGGTCAAGAGACCCAGTACTTC. It specifies CASRASSAGQETQYF.

The chain is built from TRBV5-5 and TRBJ1-4; D might be TRBD1 (5 bases). Germline CDR1 is SGHKS and CDR2 is YYEKEE (reference sequence). V was cut by 1 base and J by 2 bases, with 6 bases left in between. CDR3 size: 14 residues. CDR3 sequence (DNA): TGTGCCAGCAGCTTGCGGGGCACTAATGAAAAACTGTTTTTT. It translates to CASSLRGTNEKLFF.

The rearrangement joins TRBV5-6 to TRBJ1-4, with D unresolved. Deletions cut 2 bases from V and 2 bases from J, with 7 bases between. The V gene's germline CDR1 is SGHDT and CDR2 YYEEEE. The CDR3 is 14 amino acids. CDR3 region: CASSLSMTNEKLFF. The CDR3, as DNA: TGTGCCAGCAGCTTATCTATGACTAATGAAAAACTGTTTTTT.

The rearrangement links TRBV6-1 to TRBJ2-7; D gene unclear. CDR3 length: 13 amino acids. Trimming left V 7 bases short and J 5 bases short, with 15 bases between. Germline V CDR1 and CDR2: MNHNS, SASEGT. The CDR3 nucleotides read TGTGCCAGCAAGGCTCCCTTTGCCCACGAGCAGTACTTC. As protein: CASKAPFAHEQYF.

As DNA, the CDR3 is TGTGCCAGCAGTTTGGACTGGACAGCGAACACTGAAGCTTTCTTT. Amino acids: CASSLDWTANTEAFF. The chain uses TRBV28 and TRBJ1-1; possible D gene TRBD1, 6 bases. The germline V gene has CDR1 MDHEN and CDR2 SYDVKM. The CDR3 contains 15 residues. V dropped 3 bases and J dropped 1 base, with 12 bases sitting between them.

The gene calls are TRBV4-1 and TRBJ1-2; 7 nucleotides agree with TRBD1. Germline V gene lookup returns CDR1 MGHRA and CDR2 YSYEKL. V dropped 3 bases and J dropped 4; count of bases not matched to a gene: 8. The CDR3 loop spans 15 amino acids. The CDR3 sequence is CASSQTRDSLYGYTF. The DNA of the CDR3 is TGCGCCAGCAGCCAGACCAGGGACAGCCTCTATGGCTACACCTTC.

The chain uses TRBV18 and TRBJ2-3, with 9 bases that match TRBD1. Germline CDR1 reads KGHSH; CDR2 reads LQKENI. This CDR3 spans 17 amino acids. V was pared by 3 bases and J by 3 bases, with 10 bases of the junction left unmatched. This CDR3 reads CASSPRNTGGWTDTQYF. In DNA form, the CDR3 reads TGTGCCAGCTCACCGCGGAATACAGGGGGCTGGACAGATACGCAGTATTTT.

The V call is TRBV28, the J call TRBJ2-7, with TRBD2 matching over 10 bases. The CDR3 length is 15 residues. In germline, CDR1 is MDHEN, CDR2 SYDVKM. With 2 bases clipped from V and 2 bases from J, the junction kept 3 bases outside the gene matches. The CDR3 reads CASSLRTSGTYEQYF. CDR3 bases: TGTGCCAGCAGTTTAAGGACTAGCGGAACCTACGAGCAGTACTTC.

V usage is TRBV27 and J usage is TRBJ2-7; 15 nucleotides align to TRBD2. Germline CDR1 is MNHEY and CDR2 is SMNVEV (reference sequence). This CDR3 has 18 amino acids. The V gene end was trimmed by 6 bases and the J gene end by 4 bases; junction bases not matched to a gene: 13. The CDR3 nucleotides are TGTGCCAGCAGCACCGTACTGGGACTAGCGGGAGGCGGGTACGAGCAGTACTTC. Translation: CASSTVLGLAGGGYEQYF.

The chain recombines TRBV5-6 with TRBJ1-4; D perhaps matches TRBD1 (6 bases). The germline V and J ends were trimmed by 0 bases and 2 bases, with 14 bases remaining between them. Germline assignment: CDR1 SGHDT and CDR2 YYEEEE. The CDR3 has 17 amino acids. CDR3 protein: CASSLVSKGVTNEKLFF. The CDR3 coding sequence is TGTGCCAGCAGCTTGGTTTCTAAGGGGGTCACTAATGAAAAACTGTTTTTT.

This clone occurred once. This chain joins TRBV2 and TRBJ1-1; perhaps TRBD1 as D (6 bases). The CDR3 spans 14 residues. The germline CDR1 and CDR2 sequences are SNHLY and FYNNEI. V lost 6 bases and J lost 0, with 11 bases in between. The CDR3 here is CASSAGVLNTEAFF. In DNA, the CDR3 is TGTGCCAGCAGCGCAGGGGTGTTGAACACTGAAGCTTTCTTT.

This clone has only one observation. The chain is built from TRBV7-9 and TRBJ2-7; 8 nucleotides agree with TRBD1. The CDR3 has 13 amino acids. The germline gives CDR1 SEHNR, CDR2 FQNEAQ (reference sequence). Germline trimming cut 0 bases from V and 7 bases from J; bases unmatched to any gene: 2. The chain's CDR3 is CASSLADRGEQYF. DNA for the CDR3: TGTGCCAGCAGCTTAGCCGACAGGGGAGAGCAGTACTTC.

As DNA, the CDR3 is TGCGCCAGCAGCTTGAGGGTAGGGGGACTAGCGGGATCCAATGAGCAGTTCTTC. Translating it yields CASSLRVGGLAGSNEQFF. V usage is TRBV5-1 and J usage is TRBJ2-1; 13 bases fit TRBD2. Germline V CDR1 and CDR2: SGHRS, YFSETQ. The J segment lost 6 bases and the V segment lost 1 base, leaving 10 bases of the junction unmatched. CDR3 length: 18 residues.

The chain uses TRBV20-1 and TRBJ2-1; D is uncertain. The CDR3 is made up of 11 amino acids. With 6 bases removed from V and 9 bases from J, the gap between germline ends came to 12 bases. Germline V gene lookup returns CDR1 DFQATT and CDR2 SNEGSKA (reference sequence). The CDR3 here is CSAFNNGEQFF. The CDR3, as DNA: TGCAGTGCGTTCAACAACGGTGAGCAGTTCTTC.

V and J are TRBV4-1 and TRBJ2-1; tentatively, D is TRBD2 (6 bases). The CDR3 has 16 residues. V was clipped by 0 bases and J by 5 bases, with 14 bases between them. Germline assignment: CDR1 MGHRA and CDR2 YSYEKL. CDR3 DNA: TGCGCCAGCAGCCAAGAGGGAGGTAAAAGGAACAATGAGCAGTTCTTC. Its translation: CASSQEGGKRNNEQFF.

The chain carries TRBV7-9 and TRBJ2-4; 9 bases match TRBD1. The CDR3 is made up of 16 amino acids. Trimming at V came to 5 bases and at J to 7 bases, leaving 12 bases not matched to a gene. Germline loops: CDR1 SEHNR, CDR2 FQNEAQ (reference sequence). The CDR3 DNA reads TGTGCCAGCAGCCCAGACAGGGGGGGGCGTCGGAACATTCAGTACTTC. Protein: CASSPDRGGRRNIQYF.

This clone was observed a single time. The V and J genes are TRBV6-6 and TRBJ2-2; TRBD2 agrees at 9 bases. The CDR3 has 14 residues. The V and J ends lost 6 bases and 6 bases, in that order; junction bases with no gene match: 5. Germline V gene sequence: CDR1 MNHNY, CDR2 SVGAGI (reference sequence). CDR3 DNA: TGTGCCAGCAGAAGTAGCGGGAGCGCCGGGGAGCTGTTTTTT. Its protein is CASRSSGSAGELFF.

The genes are TRBV7-6 and TRBJ1-2; TRBD1 matches at 8 bases. The germline CDR1 and CDR2 sequences are SGHVS and FNYEAQ. The V gene end was trimmed by 5 bases and the J gene end by 4 bases; junction bases not matched to a gene: 3. This CDR3 has 13 residues. In nucleotides, the CDR3 is TGTGCCAGCAGCCCTACAGGGGGCTATGGCTACACCTTC. Protein: CASSPTGGYGYTF.